This T cell receptor beta chain was identified during a study of cytomegalovirus exposure and HLA in healthy donors (dated by TCRdb to about 2017). A note on the overall study: An earlier analysis of 587 of the donors reported 250 to 350 Gb of sequence data and 117 million unique TCR beta sequences obtained from roughly 180 million T cells. An early release covering roughly 600 HLA-typed donors comprised about 290 gigabases of sequencing data and tens of millions of unique TCR sequences. Of the roughly 410 genotyped donors, less than 90% were placed in the genetic ancestry cluster associated with self-reported Caucasian donors. The study aimed to test whether signatures of past pathogen exposure could be identified by cataloging public T cell receptors. The T cell repertoires of some 700 subjects were profiled by immunosequencing and related to cytomegalovirus serostatus. In addition to the first cohort of 666 subjects, a separate validation cohort of approximately 130 different subjects was used. High-throughput TCR immunosequencing, statistical association of individual TCRs with disease status, and machine learning were combined to predict cytomegalovirus infection status. A later analysis re-examined previously published TCR beta repertoires from more than 650 donors and added high-resolution HLA genotyping to investigate patterns of TCR occurrence. The later analysis used no new phenotypic data to find candidate immune exposures, relying instead on TCR beta sequences and their occurrence across donors. An earlier analysis of some 500 of the donors applied high-throughput TCR beta sequencing to assess whether each TCR beta V gene segment acted as functional or pseudogenic. Alongside the repertoire data, information on donor age, sex, ethnicity and CMV serostatus was compiled. Genome-wide SNP genotypes for about 65% of the 666 donors were used in a later genetic analysis, which treated that subset as a discovery cohort. All discovery cohort repertoires had been generated using a single sequencing platform. HLA typing covered class I and class II loci at four-digit resolution. Typing coverage differed by locus: A, B, C, DRB1 and DQB1 were typed in about 620-630 donors, DQA1 in about 510, DPA1 in some 570, and DPB1 in around 490. Because of strong linkage in the cohort, a handful of DR-DQ haplotypes were treated as single units for association and clustering. Across around 400 genotyped donors of the cohort, an average of 235,054 unique TCR beta nucleotide sequences per donor were sequenced, and about a sixth of those sequences were non-productive.

In total, around 600 healthy bone marrow donors made up the cohort. At the time of sampling, all cohort members were nominally healthy, though unrecorded immune exposures were likely present. The donor was CMV seronegative and belonged to the group of over 350 seronegative cohort members. A peripheral blood sample was collected from each donor, and TCR beta sequencing was performed on peripheral blood mononuclear cells. The Qiagen DNeasy Blood Extraction Kit was used to extract genomic DNA from the blood cell samples. Library preparation used the immunoSEQ multiplex PCR assay. A mixture of 60 forward primers for TCR Vbeta segments and 13 reverse primers for TCR Jbeta segments was used in the multiplex PCR. Amplification of the CDR3 region of rearranged TCR beta genes was performed with a multiplex PCR assay on genomic DNA. The amplified TCR beta libraries were sequenced on the Illumina HiSeq System as 87-base-pair reads. The authors processed their data as follows. A later analysis tallied about 77 million unique TCR beta chains across the 550 to 850 repertoires, and approximately 12 million of those chains were shared by two or more donors. A nearest-neighbor algorithm error-corrected the raw reads and collapsed the reads into unique sequences, merging closely related sequences to remove PCR and sequencing errors. To assign V, D and J gene segments, CDR3 sequences were aligned to IMGT reference sequences. For a sequence to be retained, a match of at least six nucleotides to both a V gene segment and a J gene segment was required. A rearrangement was called productive if the CDR3 had no stop codons and remained in frame with V and J, and every other rearrangement was called non-productive. CDR3 was defined according to IMGT convention as the region running from the second conserved V-encoded cysteine to the conserved J-encoded phenylalanine. The earlier analysis of some 540 of the donors excluded any sequence lacking an unambiguous match to a single V gene segment. In an earlier analysis of 587 of the donors, V segments were called functional above 56.7% productive rearrangements and were called segregating when the between-donor standard deviation exceeded 5%. A statistical classification framework was built to diagnose cytomegalovirus status from the catalog of TCR beta chain sequences. In a later analysis, TCR nucleotide sequences were compared against IMGT/GENE-DB human TR gene sequences so that V and J genes could be assigned. The TCRdist pipeline was used in a later analysis to assign CDR3 sequences and most-parsimonious VDJ recombination scenarios. A later analysis defined each TCR beta chain by its CDR3 amino acid sequence plus V-gene family, and excluded reads lacking a unique V-gene family. To address suspected cross-contamination and a sequencing artifact, a later analysis removed around 590 highly shared, low-generation-probability nucleotide sequences. In a later analysis, a clonal expansion index was calculated for each public chain from normalized within-repertoire ranks of inferred template counts. Generation probabilities in a later analysis came from a VDJ recombination model fitted to out-of-frame rearrangements, and those results were checked against IGoR. In a later analysis, TCR-TCR, TCR-HLA and TCR-CMV co-occurrence was scored with hypergeometric tests, and a repertoire-size bias correction was applied to TCR pairs. False discovery rates were estimated in a later analysis by permuting HLA or CMV assignments 20 times. In a later analysis, co-occurring TCRs were grouped with DBSCAN, and TCRdist sequence similarity was added when clustering was performed within HLA-allele-positive subsets. Co-occurrence clustering excluded repertoires with fewer than 30,000 or more than 120,000 public chains, plus five with anomalous nucleotide sharing. Held by TCRdb, this immuneACCESS table contains in-frame sequences only and omits some clones. Under half of the omission traces to an unresolved V gene where checked; the cause of the rest is unknown. The V and J calls and clone size come from that table; D and trimming were worked out from the DNA. Recorded for this sample are over 250,000 clones; under 80% of them occurred a single time. The ten biggest clones cover approximately 2.3% of the sample.

CDR1 is given as KGHSH and CDR2 as LQKENI, both from the germline V gene. The germline V end is reduced by 4 bases and the J end by 1 base; junction bases left unmatched: 6. The CDR3 spans 15 residues, from the cysteine through the phenylalanine. Solely the CDR3 DNA is kept, with 45 bases framed from the first base. This clone was seen only a few times. The clone's antigen remains unknown. Base quality data are lacking; no much larger clone is found one base away. Here is what the overall study found, with its caveats: Most TCR sequences were observed very rarely across donors, whereas some public TCRs were present in many individuals. In a later genetic analysis, a missense DCLRE1C variant was associated with V-gene and J-gene trimming of TCR beta chains, and the association was replicated in an independent cohort. Compared with the roughly 670-donor mean, donors in an Asian-associated ancestry cluster had fewer N-insertions in productive TCRs, according to a later genetic analysis. In vitro tests confirmed that a few of the cytomegalovirus-associated TCR beta chains recognize cytomegalovirus antigens. The study gave a list of about 160 TCR beta chains associated with cytomegalovirus. In a later analysis, TCR association rates were found to vary across HLA loci, with the most associated TCRs seen for DRB1 alleles and the fewest for HLA-C alleles. Some IMGT-functional V segments, including TRBV6-2 and TRBV6-3, could not be told apart with the 87-base-pair reads, so those segments were excluded. In both the original and validation cohorts, the classifier was reported to diagnose cytomegalovirus status with high specificity and sensitivity. The earlier analysis of almost 600 of the donors excluded around 17 rarely observed V segments, including chromosome 9 orphons, because counts were too low. A later analysis reported that several top co-occurrence clusters appeared linked to parvovirus B19, influenza, CMV and Epstein-Barr virus. When HLA alleles, especially DR and DQ, strongly co-occurred, TCR associations were difficult to assign to individual alleles. The cohort was sequenced for TCR beta chains only, and without alpha or paired-chain data the features that could be detected were limited. A cluster of highly shared sequence variants was judged likely to be a technical artifact of the sequencing pipeline. In a later analysis, most CMV-associated TCR beta chains were found to appear HLA-restricted, with HLA associations seemingly driven largely by CMV exposure. In an earlier analysis of some 540 of the donors, most TCR beta V segments appeared in productive rearrangements about 87% or about 30% of the time, broadly matching IMGT annotations. Correlated functional status among segregating V segments might be attributable to linkage disequilibrium, but an unknown experimental factor could not be ruled out. The authors suggested that the approach could potentially be extended to other disease states and immunological phenotypes. The presence/absence analyses assumed that sequencing depth was roughly uniform across donors, and that assumption may not be true. For the cohort, immune exposure information was limited to CMV serostatus. At a false discovery rate of 0.05, a later analysis linked under 20,000 TCR beta sequences to specific HLA alleles. Because some donors lacked HLA typing at each locus, the association tests relied only on the typed subset. A further reported finding was that TCR beta sequences accurately predicted the HLA-A and HLA-B alleles for most subjects in the first cohort. In a later analysis, HLA-associated TCR beta chains showed more clonal expansion and lower generation probabilities than non-associated chains that were equally common.

Sequencing was done on a sample of PBMCs. The sequence was obtained from a female donor in good health and CMV-seronegative. The chain employs TRBV18 and TRBJ2-5; 7 central nucleotides agree with TRBD2. At the DNA level, the sequence is TGTGCCAGCTCACGGGGAGGGGCGGCCCAAGAGACCCAGTACTTC. Its protein is CASSRGGAAQETQYF.